The rows below give T cell receptor beta chains drawn from one sample of a study of T cells in Graves' hyperthyroidism and ophthalmopathy. TCRdb re-analysed the multiplex PCR reads in MiXCR, keeping a single row per CDR3 protein. The profile shows approximately 370,000 distinct CDR3 sequences, 17% of them singletons. The sequencing input was blood. Every receptor here comes from a woman in her thirties with Graves' hyperthyroidism that later progressed to Graves' ophthalmopathy. Both conserved end residues are part of each CDR3.

V gene: TRBV7-9; CDR3 length: 15; CDR3 protein: CASSPGGLGNQPQHF
V gene: TRBV9; CDR3 length: 15; CDR3 protein: CASSAQGVQGNEQFF
V gene: TRBV4-2; CDR3 length: 15; CDR3 protein: CASSLLAGGINEQFF
V gene: TRBV5-1; CDR3 length: 13; CDR3 protein: CASSLERYTEAFF
V gene: TRBV5-1; CDR3 length: 17; CDR3 protein: CASSPRPLAGTNNEQFF
V gene: TRBV20-1; CDR3 length: 16; CDR3 protein: CSAQGQGAEWNSPLHF
V gene: TRBV28; CDR3 length: 14; CDR3 protein: CATLPQGGTGELFF
V gene: TRBV3-1; CDR3 length: 14; CDR3 protein: CASSPPSLGYEQYF
V gene: TRBV28; CDR3 length: 15; CDR3 protein: CASSWGTSGIYEQFF
V gene: TRBV12-3/TRBV12-4; CDR3 length: 12; CDR3 protein: CASSEVEETQYF
V gene: TRBV30; CDR3 length: 11; CDR3 protein: CAWSTSYEQYF